These 23 T cell receptor beta chains were sequenced from one sample in a study of T cell responses to AZD1222 COVID-19 vaccine. Clones were read by immunoSEQ multiplex PCR, and TCRdb kept only the in-frame ones, dropping some. The profile shows around 100,000 clones, approximately 91% of them singletons. Material: peripheral blood, obtained on day 0 of AZD1222 vaccination. The receptors here all came from an adult in good health.

This clone has only one observation. The rearrangement joins TRBV3-1 (or the pseudogene TRBV3-2) to TRBJ1-5; D remains unclear. The CDR3 runs 15 residues. Deletions cut 0 bases from V and 0 bases from J, with 6 bases between. Germline-derived CDR1 and CDR2 are LGHDT and YNNKEL (reference sequence). The CDR3 loop reads CASSQDRYSNQPQHF. The CDR3 DNA reads as TGTGCCAGCAGCCAAGATCGGTATAGCAATCAGCCCCAGCATTTT.

DNA of the CDR3: TGTGCCAGGACGGAGGGGACAGATTCTGGGGCCAACGTCCTGACTTTC. Amino acid sequence: CARTEGTDSGANVLTF. This sequence joins TRBV2 and TRBJ2-6; D perhaps matches TRBD1 (7 bases). The CDR3 is 16 residues long. Germline CDR1 and CDR2: SNHLY and FYNNEI. Trimming stripped 9 bases from V and 1 base from J, with 16 bases between.

The chain combines TRBV14 with TRBJ2-5; the D call may be TRBD1 or TRBD2 (5 bases each). CDR3 length equals 14 residues. Germline-derived CDR1 and CDR2 are SGHDN and FVKESK. Trimming removed 5 bases at V and 2 bases at J, with 12 bases between. The CDR3 DNA is TGTGCCAGCAGCGCTTGGGGGAAACAAGAGACCCAGTACTTC. Translating it yields CASSAWGKQETQYF.

The V gene is TRBV25-1, the J gene TRBJ2-6; D is perhaps TRBD2 (5 bases). V shed 2 bases and J shed 4 bases, with 9 bases lying between them. Germline V gene data show CDR1 as MGHDK and CDR2 as SYGVNS. The CDR3 extends over 15 amino acids. CDR3 region: CASSELEEGANVLTF. DNA for the CDR3: TGTGCCAGCAGTGAACTGGAGGAGGGGGCCAACGTCCTGACTTTC.

The chain recombines TRBV28 with TRBJ1-5; TRBD1 is a possible D gene (6 bases). V was pared by 3 bases and J by 7 bases, with 13 bases between. This CDR3 region has 14 residues. Germline lookup yields CDR1 MDHEN and CDR2 SYDVKM. The CDR3 spells CASSLEGGRQPQHF. The CDR3 nucleotides read TGTGCCAGCAGTTTGGAGGGGGGTAGGCAGCCCCAGCATTTT.

This chain connects TRBV2 to TRBJ2-1; 9 bases align to TRBD1. CDR1 SNHLY and CDR2 FYNNEI come from the germline V gene. Trimming took 4 bases from V and 0 from J; bases not matched to a gene: 4. The CDR3 covers 16 residues. The CDR3 nucleotides are TGTGCCAGCAGTGTTGACAGGGGGGGCTCCTACAATGAGCAGTTCTTC. This sequence encodes CASSVDRGGSYNEQFF. The full variable domain, in which reference TRBV2 and TRBJ2-1 provide the parts outside the CDR3, is EPEVTQTPSHQVTQMGQEVILRCVPISNHLYFYWYRQILGQKVEFLVSFYNNEISEKSEIFDDQFSVERPDGSNFTLKIRSTKLEDSAMYFCASSVDRGGSYNEQFFGPGTRLTVL.

This chain joins TRBV6-5 and TRBJ1-6; D gene uncertain. Trimming pared 3 bases from V and 6 bases from J, leaving 12 bases between. Per germline, CDR1 MNHEY and CDR2 SVGAGI. The CDR3 is made up of 15 amino acids. CDR3 DNA: TGTGCCAGCAGTTATGGCGGATATAGTAATTCACCCCTCCACTTT. Translation: CASSYGGYSNSPLHF.

The gene calls are TRBV5-1 and TRBJ2-7; 8 bases are shared with TRBD1. Germline CDR1 is SGHRS and CDR2 is YFSETQ. The CDR3 contains 14 residues. V was pared by 6 bases and J by 6 bases, with 11 bases of the junction left unmatched. The CDR3 bases are TGCGCCAGCACACAAAGGACAGGGTTCACCGAGCAGTACTTC. Its translation is CASTQRTGFTEQYF.

This rearrangement joins TRBV11-1 to TRBJ2-2; tentative D call: TRBD2 (7 bases). Trimming stripped 5 bases from V and 0 bases from J, with 13 bases between. The germline CDR1 and CDR2 sequences are SGHAT and FQDESV (reference sequence). The CDR3 sequence is 16 residues long. The CDR3 DNA is TGTGCCAGCAGCCGTGGGGGGGGCGCGAACACCGGGGAGCTGTTTTTT. This translates into CASSRGGGANTGELFF.

The chain combines TRBV28 with TRBJ1-1, with D uncertain. The CDR3 is 13 residues long. Germline loops: CDR1 MDHEN, CDR2 SYDVKM. V was pared by 7 bases and J by 3 bases, with 12 bases between. This CDR3 is CASIPPGYTEAFF. CDR3 nucleotides: TGTGCCAGCATCCCCCCCGGGTACACTGAAGCTTTCTTT.

The V call is TRBV28, the J call TRBJ2-5; tentatively, D is TRBD2 (6 bases). The CDR3 spans 16 residues. Germline V gives CDR1 MDHEN, CDR2 SYDVKM. The germline V and J ends were trimmed by 3 bases and 1 base, with 15 bases remaining between them. CDR3 region: CASSFGGGNTQETQYF. The DNA for the CDR3 is TGTGCCAGCAGTTTCGGGGGAGGCAACACCCAAGAGACCCAGTACTTC.

The V gene is TRBV5-1, the J gene TRBJ1-1, with D uncertain. Trimming took 2 bases from V and 6 from J, leaving 11 bases between them. CDR1 and CDR2 (germline): SGHRS, YFSETQ. This CDR3 is built from 13 residues. The CDR3 loop reads CASSFADGAEAFF. The CDR3 bases are TGCGCCAGCAGCTTCGCCGATGGGGCTGAAGCTTTCTTT.

The rearrangement links TRBV25-1 to TRBJ2-1; weak D call: TRBD2 (5 bases). The CDR3 runs to 10 residues. Germline V lookup: CDR1 MGHDK, CDR2 SYGVNS. Between the trimmed V and J ends, which lost 9 bases and 10 bases, there was a span of 10 bases. The CDR3 protein is CASSEGEQFF. For the CDR3, the DNA is TGTGCCAGTTCAGAGGGCGAGCAGTTCTTC.

The V and J genes are TRBV10-2 and TRBJ1-5; no reliable D call. With 0 bases removed from V and 2 bases from J, the gap between germline ends came to 5 bases. CDR3 size: 14 residues. The germline CDR1 and CDR2 sequences are WSHSY and SAAADI. The CDR3 DNA follows: TGCGCCAGCAGTGAGTCAAGGCGCAATCAGCCCCAGCATTTT. It yields the protein CASSESRRNQPQHF.

The chain carries TRBV18 and TRBJ2-3; TRBD2 aligns across 13 bases. Losses at the gene ends were 6 bases for V and 3 bases for J; bases not matched to a gene: 3. Germline lookup yields CDR1 KGHSH and CDR2 LQKENI. The CDR3 is 15 amino acids. The CDR3 nucleotides read TGTGCCAGCTCGGAGACTAGCGGGAGGACAGATACGCAGTATTTT. This encodes CASSETSGRTDTQYF.

The chain uses TRBV27 and TRBJ2-7, with D possibly being TRBD1 or TRBD2 (5 bases each). Germline CDR1 reads MNHEY; CDR2 reads SMNVEV (reference sequence). CDR3 length equals 14 residues. V lost 2 bases and J 5 bases, leaving 13 bases between the germline ends. The CDR3 reads CASSLGGVGDEQYF. The CDR3 DNA follows: TGTGCCAGCAGTTTAGGGGGAGTAGGCGACGAGCAGTACTTC.

This rearrangement joins TRBV9 to TRBJ2-1; 13 bases match TRBD2. Germline V lookup: CDR1 SGDLS, CDR2 YYNGEE. The CDR3 has 15 amino acids. Trimming removed 3 bases from V and 9 bases from J; junction bases left unmatched: 6. The CDR3 DNA follows: TGTGCCAGCAGCGCAACCGGGACTAGCGGGACTGAGCAGTTCTTC. Its translation: CASSATGTSGTEQFF.

The CDR3 sequence is CASATKPDSYTDTQYF. In DNA, the CDR3 is TGCGCCAGCGCAACAAAACCAGACAGTTACACAGATACGCAGTATTTT. The genes are TRBV5-1 and TRBJ2-3, with a possible D match to TRBD1 (5 bases). CDR1 and CDR2 (germline): SGHRS, YFSETQ. This CDR3 spans 16 amino acids. With 7 bases removed from V and 2 bases from J, the gap between germline ends came to 20 bases.

The V call is TRBV28, the J call TRBJ1-2; 11 bases fit TRBD1. The CDR3 extends over 13 amino acids. Germline assignment: CDR1 MDHEN and CDR2 SYDVKM. V trimming: 4 bases; J trimming: 6 bases; junction bases outside the gene matches: 1. This CDR3 is CASSSDRGHGYTF. CDR3 nucleotide sequence: TGTGCCAGCAGTTCGGACAGGGGGCATGGCTACACCTTC.

In its sample, this clone was seen once. V usage is TRBV29-1 and J usage is TRBJ1-3; the D is unclear. The germline CDR1 and CDR2 sequences are SQVTM and ANQGSEA. CDR3 length: 13 residues. V shed 1 base and J shed 4 bases, with 8 bases lying between them. CDR3 sequence: CSVEVGLGNTIYF. In DNA form, the CDR3 reads TGCAGCGTTGAAGTTGGGTTAGGAAACACCATATATTTT. The variable domain in full, completed from reference TRBV29-1 and TRBJ1-3, reads SAVISQKPSRDICQRGTSLTIQCQVDSQVTMMFWYRQQPGQSLTLIATANQGSEATYESGFVIDKFPISRPNLTFSTLTVSNMSPEDSSIYLCSVEVGLGNTIYFGEGSWLTVV.

V is TRBV5-4 and J is TRBJ2-7; 11 positions agree with TRBD2. Per germline, CDR1 SGHNT and CDR2 YYREEE (reference sequence). This CDR3 has 17 amino acids. J lost 5 bases, V lost 4 bases, and 14 bases had no gene match. CDR3 loop: CASSRGFGLAGGNEQYF. The CDR3 DNA is TGTGCCAGCAGCCGAGGGTTCGGCCTAGCGGGGGGTAACGAGCAGTACTTC.

The rearrangement uses TRBV24-1 and TRBJ2-3, with D possibly TRBD1 on 7 matching bases. This CDR3 has 15 amino acids. V shed 5 bases and J shed 4 bases, with 15 bases lying between them. Germline assignment: CDR1 KGHDR and CDR2 SFDVKD. CDR3 DNA sequence: TGTGCCACCAGTGGAGGGGGCAGGGGGGCAGATACGCAGTATTTT. Translated, it gives CATSGGGRGADTQYF.

The rearrangement joins TRBV13 to TRBJ2-1; 9 bases are shared with TRBD2. This CDR3 has 15 residues. Germline CDR1 PRHDT, CDR2 FYEKMQ (reference sequence). The V gene end was trimmed by 5 bases and the J gene end by 8 bases; junction bases not matched to a gene: 10. The DNA of the CDR3 is TGTGCCAGCAGCAATAGCGGGAGAGCCCTCTATGAGCAGTTCTTC. Translated, it gives CASSNSGRALYEQFF.